This entry features one T cell receptor (beta chain) sequence. The record originates from a study of control samples from healthy donors and cancer patients. Here immunoSEQ multiplex PCR was the method, and the copy in TCRdb shows in-frame clones only, minus some. This sample yields 150,000 or so clones, of which approximately 93% are seen a single time; 5% to 6.5% belongs to the top ten. CDR3 length: 18 residues. Germline V gives CDR1 SNHLY, CDR2 FYNNEI. V lost 0 bases and J lost 3; bases outside the gene matches: 12. This sequence originates from a man aged 40-50 years in good health. The specimen sequenced was blood. This rearrangement joins TRBV2 to TRBJ1-1; 8 bases fit TRBD1. CDR3: CASSEAKGRGPWDTEAFF. In nucleotides, the CDR3 is TGTGCCAGCAGTGAAGCGAAAGGCAGGGGGCCTTGGGACACTGAAGCTTTCTTT.